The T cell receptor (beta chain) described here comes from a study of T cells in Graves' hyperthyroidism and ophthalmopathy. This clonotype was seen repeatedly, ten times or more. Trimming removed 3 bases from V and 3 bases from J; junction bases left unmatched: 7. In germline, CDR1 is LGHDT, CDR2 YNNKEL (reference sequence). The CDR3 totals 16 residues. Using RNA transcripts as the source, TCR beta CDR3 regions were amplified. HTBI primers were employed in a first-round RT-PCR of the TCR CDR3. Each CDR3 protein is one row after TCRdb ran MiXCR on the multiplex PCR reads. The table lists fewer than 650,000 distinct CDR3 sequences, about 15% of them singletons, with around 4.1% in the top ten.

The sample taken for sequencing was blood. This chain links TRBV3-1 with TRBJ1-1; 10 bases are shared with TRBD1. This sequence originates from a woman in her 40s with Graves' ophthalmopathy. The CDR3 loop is CASSQRTGGGYTEAFF. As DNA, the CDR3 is TGTGCCAGCAGCCAGCGGACAGGGGGGGGATACACTGAAGCTTTCTTT.